Below, 11 T cell receptor beta chains from the same sample are listed, as sequenced in a study of blood T cell repertoires in COVID-19. Profiling relied on immunoSEQ multiplex PCR, and the TCRdb table lists in-frame clones only, not all of them. This table has about 340,000 clones, around 91% appearing once. Sequenced input: peripheral blood. All receptors derive from a woman younger than 30 who had recovered from COVID-19.

The chain links TRBV11-2 to TRBJ2-3, with D possibly being TRBD2 (7 bases). V gave up 4 bases and J gave up 6 bases, with 17 bases separating them. The V gene's germline CDR1 is SGHAT and CDR2 FQNNGV. The CDR3 consists of 15 residues. CDR3 residues: CASSWGGGDGDTQYF. CDR3 coding DNA: TGTGCCAGCAGCTGGGGGGGCGGGGACGGTGATACGCAGTATTTT. Drawing the rest from reference TRBV11-2 and TRBJ2-3, the complete variable domain is EAGVAQSPRYKIIEKRQSVAFWCNPISGHATLYWYQQILGQGPKLLIQFQNNGVVDDSQLPKDRFSAERLKGVDSTLKIQPAKLEDSAVYLCASSWGGGDGDTQYFGPGTRLTVL.

J is TRBJ2-3 and V is TRBV27; 7 nucleotides match TRBD2. The CDR3 loop spans 16 amino acids. Per the germline V gene, CDR1 is MNHEY and CDR2 is SMNVEV (reference sequence). The V gene end was trimmed by 6 bases and the J gene end by 2 bases; junction bases not matched to a gene: 11. CDR3 nucleotides: TGTGCCAGCAGGCGGGGCCACGGGGGGAACACAGATACGCAGTATTTT. It codes for CASRRGHGGNTDTQYF.

The chain links TRBV20-1 to TRBJ2-2, with 10 nucleotides matching TRBD2. The V segment lost 3 bases and the J segment 7 bases; nucleotides outside the gene matches: 17. CDR3 length: 18 amino acids. Germline assignment: CDR1 DFQATT and CDR2 SNEGSKA (reference sequence). The chain's CDR3 is CSASSSGSYMLHGGELFF. In nucleotides, the CDR3 is TGCAGTGCTAGTTCTAGCGGGAGTTATATGTTACACGGCGGGGAGCTGTTTTTT.

The chain recombines TRBV6-9 with TRBJ1-2; 8 positions agree with TRBD1. The J segment lost 2 bases and the V segment lost 3 bases, leaving 5 bases of the junction unmatched. CDR3 length: 15 amino acids. The germline gives CDR1 MNHGY, CDR2 SVAAGI. DNA for the CDR3: TGTGCCAGCAGTTACGGTGGACAGGGAAACTATGGCTACACCTTC. Translation: CASSYGGQGNYGYTF.

The CDR3 reads CASSLQDRLSGNTIYF. The CDR3 coding sequence is TGTGCCAGCAGCCTTCAGGACAGACTCTCTGGAAACACCATATATTTT. V is TRBV3-1 (or the pseudogene TRBV3-2) and J is TRBJ1-3; D is perhaps TRBD1 (6 bases). Per germline, CDR1 LGHDT and CDR2 YNNKEL (reference sequence). CDR3 length: 16 residues. With 4 bases removed from V and 0 bases from J, the gap between germline ends came to 13 bases.

V and J are TRBV2 and TRBJ2-5; TRBD1 might be the D (6 bases). The V gene's germline CDR1 is SNHLY and CDR2 FYNNEI. The CDR3 has 15 amino acids. The V end lost 5 bases, the J end lost 2 bases, and 15 bases lay between the germline ends. This chain's CDR3 is CASSYVRGPQETQYF. The CDR3 DNA reads TGTGCCAGCAGTTACGTCAGGGGCCCTCAAGAGACCCAGTACTTC.

The chain recombines TRBV10-3 with TRBJ2-3; the D is unclear. V gave up 4 bases and J gave up 2 bases, with 7 bases separating them. The CDR3 is 13 residues long. Germline V gene lookup returns CDR1 ENHRY and CDR2 SYGVKD. The DNA for the CDR3 is TGTGCCATCAGTGTTGGCTCCACAGATACGCAGTATTTT. Translating gives CAISVGSTDTQYF.

The V gene is TRBV19, the J gene TRBJ2-5; TRBD1 aligns across 10 bases. Germline-derived CDR1 and CDR2 are LNHDA and SQIVND (reference sequence). Germline trimming cut 5 bases from V and 13 bases from J; bases unmatched to any gene: 7. CDR3 length: 12 residues. CDR3 residues: CASSAGTGDRYF. In nucleotides, the CDR3 is TGTGCCAGTAGTGCCGGGACAGGGGACCGGTACTTC.

V and J are TRBV5-1 and TRBJ1-4, with 10 bases fitting TRBD1. The CDR3 is made up of 15 amino acids. Trimming took 3 bases from V and 8 from J; bases not matched to a gene: 7. Per the germline V gene, CDR1 is SGHRS and CDR2 is YFSETQ. CDR3 nucleotides: TGCGCCAGCAGCTCCTCCGGGACAGGGGAAGAAAAACTGTTTTTT. This encodes CASSSSGTGEEKLFF.

The CDR3 DNA is TGTGCCAGCAGTCTAGTGAGGCAGGGAGATACGCAGTATTTT. This codes for CASSLVRQGDTQYF. This rearrangement joins TRBV28 to TRBJ2-3; D is perhaps TRBD1 (5 bases). The CDR3 loop spans 14 amino acids. From germline, CDR1 is MDHEN and CDR2 SYDVKM. Trimming shortened V by 5 bases and J by 5 bases, and 14 bases separated the two germline ends.

This chain connects TRBV11-3 to TRBJ2-3, with 7 nucleotides matching TRBD2. V shed 6 bases and J 0 bases; nucleotides not matched to a gene: 9. Germline V gene sequence: CDR1 SGHNT, CDR2 YENEEA. The CDR3 spans 16 residues. CDR3 amino acids: CASSPASSGSTDTQYF. Written as DNA, the CDR3 is TGTGCCAGCAGTCCTGCTAGTAGCGGGAGCACAGATACGCAGTATTTT.